This is a list of T cell receptor beta chains from one sample in a study of T cells in Graves' hyperthyroidism and ophthalmopathy. TCRdb passed the multiplex PCR reads through MiXCR, listing each CDR3 protein once. There are fewer than 750,000 distinct CDR3 sequences in the sample; under 60% occur only once, and approximately 8.4% lies in the top ten. Sequenced material: peripheral blood or thyroid tissue (not recorded which). The receptors here all came from a woman in her late teens or twenties with Graves' hyperthyroidism. Both conserved end residues are part of each CDR3. D genes are given only for firm matches. Part of the rows lack a size; the others show once, few, many or a class for expanded clones.

V,D,size,J,CDR3,DNA
TRBV18,NA,few,TRBJ1-4,CASSPLRLNNEKLFF,TGTGCCAGCTCACCCCTAAGATTGAACAATGAAAAACTGTTTTTT
TRBV20-1,NA,many,TRBJ2-5,CSARGQEYQETQYF,TGCAGTGCTAGAGGACAGGAATACCAAGAGACCCAGTACTTC
TRBV7-9,TRBD1,many,TRBJ2-7,CASSFDDRDSYEQYF,TGTGCCAGCAGCTTCGACGACAGGGACTCCTACGAGCAGTACTTC
TRBV15,NA,once,TRBJ1-2,CATSSLDTMYGYTF,TGTGCCACCAGCAGTTTAGACACCATGTATGGCTACACCTTC
TRBV5-1,NA,few,TRBJ2-5,CASKNGVGSEETQYF,TGCGCCAGCAAAAATGGGGTCGGGTCAGAGGAGACCCAGTACTTC
TRBV7-8,NA,NA,TRBJ2-5,CASKVNGLQETQYF,TGTGCCAGCAAAGTAAATGGACTACAAGAGACCCAGTACTTC
TRBV29-1,TRBD1,NA,TRBJ1-5,CSVGEGASQHF,TGCAGCGTAGGGGAGGGGGCAAGCCAGCATTTT
TRBV18,NA,NA,TRBJ1-1,CASSPDGQANTEAFF,TGTGCCAGCTCACCAGATGGGCAGGCGAATACTGAAGCTTTCTTT
TRBV27,NA,NA,TRBJ2-2,CASSNKLNGELFF,TGTGCCAGCAGTAACAAATTGAACGGGGAGCTGTTTTTT
TRBV29-1,NA,many,TRBJ1-1,CSVGSLSAGWAITEAFF,TGCAGCGTTGGTTCTCTTTCGGCAGGGTGGGCGATTACTGAAGCTTTCTTT
TRBV2,NA,NA,TRBJ1-4,CASSSAGYTGPEKLFF,TGTGCCAGCAGTTCCGCAGGGTATACGGGCCCTGAAAAACTGTTTTTT
TRBV10-3,TRBD1,NA,TRBJ2-5,CAISEGQGRETQYF,TGTGCCATCAGTGAGGGACAGGGCAGGGAGACCCAGTACTTC
TRBV7-7,TRBD1,many,TRBJ2-5,CASSSGTEQETQYF,TGTGCTAGCAGTTCCGGGACAGAGCAAGAGACCCAGTACTTC
TRBV20-1,TRBD1,NA,TRBJ2-3,CSARDQGVSDTQYF,TGCAGTGCTAGAGACCAGGGGGTCTCAGATACGCAGTATTTT
TRBV7-9,TRBD2,few,TRBJ2-5,CASSLGGLAGNQETQYF,TGTGCCAGCAGCTTGGGGGGACTAGCGGGCAACCAAGAGACCCAGTACTTC
TRBV7-6,TRBD2,NA,TRBJ2-1,CASSLTSGVVYNEQFF,TGTGCCAGCAGCTTAACTAGCGGGGTTGTTTACAATGAGCAGTTCTTC
TRBV12-3/TRBV12-4,NA,many,TRBJ1-5,CASSPRDQYSNQPQHF,TGTGCCAGCAGTCCCCGGGACCAATATAGCAATCAGCCCCAGCATTTT
TRBV2,TRBD2,many,TRBJ2-7,CASSGLAGNYEQYF,TGTGCCAGCTCGGGACTAGCGGGGAACTACGAGCAGTACTTC
TRBV7-9,TRBD2,NA,TRBJ2-7,CASSRLAGGVHEQYF,TGTGCCAGCAGCAGACTAGCGGGAGGTGTCCACGAGCAGTACTTC
TRBV10-3,NA,few,TRBJ2-7,CASGGTGLYEQYF,TGTGCCAGCGGGGGGACAGGCCTCTACGAGCAGTACTTC
TRBV12-3/TRBV12-4,NA,many,TRBJ1-4,CASRKDGTTNEKLFF,TGTGCCAGCAGAAAGGACGGGACAACTAATGAAAAACTGTTTTTT
TRBV4-1,NA,many,TRBJ2-7,CASSQDSKYEQYF,TGCGCCAGCAGCCAAGATTCGAAGTACGAGCAGTACTTC
TRBV24-1,TRBD1,many,TRBJ1-2,CATSDFGQGGNYGYTF,TGTGCCACCAGTGATTTCGGACAGGGGGGAAACTATGGCTACACCTTC
TRBV11-3,NA,NA,TRBJ2-2,CASSSDYSHRPHTGELFF,TGTGCCAGCAGCTCCGACTACTCCCACAGGCCTCACACCGGGGAGCTGTTTTTT
TRBV7-9,NA,few,TRBJ2-5,CAQGGRGDGQETQYF,TGTGCCCAGGGGGGAAGAGGGGATGGCCAAGAGACCCAGTACTTC
TRBV18,NA,NA,TRBJ1-5,CASSRAMGGQPQHF,TGTGCCAGCTCCCGAGCTATGGGGGGGCAGCCCCAGCATTTT
TRBV6-4,TRBD1,NA,TRBJ1-2,CASSEASGTGGGYTF,TGTGCCAGCAGTGAGGCTAGCGGGACAGGGGGCGGCTACACCTTC
TRBV20-1,TRBD1,NA,TRBJ2-7,CSARELQGTYEQYF,TGCAGTGCTAGGGAACTACAGGGGACCTACGAGCAGTACTTC
TRBV12-5,TRBD1,few,TRBJ1-1,CASGPDRGWNTEAFF,TGTGCTAGTGGTCCTGACAGGGGTTGGAACACTGAAGCTTTCTTT
TRBV2,NA,NA,TRBJ1-2,CASRMFLQAYGYTF,TGTGCCAGCAGGATGTTCCTCCAAGCCTATGGCTACACCTTC
TRBV7-9,TRBD1,NA,TRBJ1-2,CASSPRWTGSGNTF,TGTGCCAGCAGCCCGCGGTGGACAGGGAGTGGAAACACCTTC
TRBV20-1,NA,NA,TRBJ1-2,CSASPQDLGYTF,TGCAGTGCTAGCCCCCAGGATCTGGGCTACACCTTC
TRBV5-1,TRBD2,NA,TRBJ2-1,CASSSAGTSGGGQQFF,TGCGCCAGCAGCTCGGCCGGGACTAGCGGGGGCGGCCAGCAGTTCTTC
TRBV6-1,NA,NA,TRBJ2-3,CASEAPNTDTQYF,TGTGCCAGTGAGGCCCCAAACACAGATACGCAGTATTTT
TRBV10-3,TRBD2,NA,TRBJ2-5,CASSLAGGAKTQYF,TGTGCCAGCTCCCTAGCGGGAGGGGCCAAGACCCAGTACTTC
TRBV12-3/TRBV12-4,TRBD1,many,TRBJ1-1,CASSRYGQGGTEAFF,TGTGCCAGCAGTCGATACGGACAGGGGGGAACTGAAGCTTTCTTT
TRBV7-9,TRBD2,many,TRBJ2-7,CASSLALTSWEQYF,TGTGCCAGCAGCTTAGCGTTGACTAGCTGGGAGCAGTACTTC
TRBV2,TRBD2,many,TRBJ2-7,CASQTSGSYEQYF,TGTGCCAGCCAAACTAGCGGGAGCTACGAGCAGTACTTC
TRBV6-5,TRBD1,NA,TRBJ1-1,CASSLGQVLNTEAFF,TGTGCCAGCAGTTTGGGACAGGTTTTGAACACTGAAGCTTTCTTT
TRBV7-9,NA,NA,TRBJ2-7,CASSRRRGGYEQYF,TGTGCCAGCAGCAGACGGCGAGGCGGCTACGAGCAGTACTTC
TRBV7-2,NA,NA,TRBJ1-2,CASSSTAGATGYTF,TGTGCCAGCAGCTCCACCGCCGGGGCTACTGGCTACACCTTC
TRBV6-1,TRBD1,few,TRBJ2-7,CASRRDREYEQYF,TGTGCCAGCAGGCGGGACAGGGAATACGAGCAGTACTTC
TRBV7-2,TRBD1,many,TRBJ2-7,CASSTDRGWYEQYF,TGTGCCAGCAGCACGGACAGGGGTTGGTACGAGCAGTACTTC
TRBV29-1,NA,many,TRBJ2-7,CSVEDGHRPYEQYF,TGCAGCGTTGAGGACGGACACAGACCCTACGAGCAGTACTTC
TRBV10-3,TRBD2,NA,TRBJ2-1,CAIRAERDPEDEQFF,TGTGCCATCAGGGCCGAGCGGGACCCTGAGGATGAGCAGTTCTTC
TRBV29-1,NA,many,TRBJ1-5,CSVGTENQPQHF,TGCAGCGTCGGGACGGAGAATCAGCCCCAGCATTTT
TRBV20-1,TRBD1,NA,TRBJ2-2,CSAREQGADTGELFF,TGCAGTGCTAGAGAGCAGGGGGCCGACACCGGGGAGCTGTTTTTT
TRBV7-8,NA,many,TRBJ1-6,CASIRGSRSLRNSPLHF,TGTGCCAGCATCAGAGGATCCAGGAGCTTGAGGAATTCACCCCTCCACTTT
TRBV13,TRBD1,many,TRBJ1-3,CASSLGPRGSSGNTIYF,TGTGCCAGCAGCTTAGGACCCAGGGGGTCCTCTGGAAACACCATATATTTT
TRBV7-6,NA,NA,TRBJ1-4,CASSLVGPFNEKLFF,TGTGCCAGCAGCTTAGTGGGCCCTTTCAATGAAAAACTGTTTTTT
TRBV7-2,TRBD1,NA,TRBJ1-2,CALGGADRGMGYTF,TGTGCCCTCGGCGGTGCAGACAGGGGTATGGGCTACACCTTC
TRBV7-9,NA,few,TRBJ2-1,CASSPASNSGNEQFF,TGTGCCAGCAGCCCTGCCTCGAACAGTGGCAATGAGCAGTTCTTC
TRBV12-3/TRBV12-4,NA,NA,TRBJ2-2,CASGLPNRYTGELFF,TGTGCTAGTGGTTTGCCAAACAGGTACACCGGGGAGCTGTTTTTT
TRBV7-9,TRBD1,NA,TRBJ2-7,CASSTWTGSYEQYF,TGTGCCAGCAGCACTTGGACAGGGTCCTACGAGCAGTACTTC
TRBV20-1,TRBD1,many,TRBJ1-6,CSAEGQGAGSPLHF,TGCAGTGCGGAGGGACAGGGGGCCGGGTCACCCCTCCACTTT